This record covers a single TCR beta chain. Its matching antigen is unknown. Mismatch with germline at one junction end may stem from a read error. Next came a second PCR, run for roughly 7 to 12 cycles, which used a sample-barcoded 5' primer along with a J-beta primer mix. In TCRdb, the 5' RACE reads were re-called with MiXCR into one record per CDR3 protein. The table includes about 650,000 distinct CDR3 sequences, approximately 31% detected once. The data derive from a study of blood T cells in healthy people across ages. General observations from the study: Because donor CMV status was unknown, expanded clonotype changes were possibly confounded.

Sequences were obtained from blood. The TCR sequence derives from a woman aged 80 or over in good health.

CDR3 DNA sequence: TGCGCCGGCAGCCAAGATACGACAGTGGGGGGAGGGGAGACCCAGTACTTC. Translating it yields CAGSQDTTVGGGETQYF. This sequence joins TRBV4-3 and TRBJ2-5, with 7 positions matching TRBD2. CDR1 and CDR2 (germline): LGHNA, YSLEER. CDR3 length: 17 residues.